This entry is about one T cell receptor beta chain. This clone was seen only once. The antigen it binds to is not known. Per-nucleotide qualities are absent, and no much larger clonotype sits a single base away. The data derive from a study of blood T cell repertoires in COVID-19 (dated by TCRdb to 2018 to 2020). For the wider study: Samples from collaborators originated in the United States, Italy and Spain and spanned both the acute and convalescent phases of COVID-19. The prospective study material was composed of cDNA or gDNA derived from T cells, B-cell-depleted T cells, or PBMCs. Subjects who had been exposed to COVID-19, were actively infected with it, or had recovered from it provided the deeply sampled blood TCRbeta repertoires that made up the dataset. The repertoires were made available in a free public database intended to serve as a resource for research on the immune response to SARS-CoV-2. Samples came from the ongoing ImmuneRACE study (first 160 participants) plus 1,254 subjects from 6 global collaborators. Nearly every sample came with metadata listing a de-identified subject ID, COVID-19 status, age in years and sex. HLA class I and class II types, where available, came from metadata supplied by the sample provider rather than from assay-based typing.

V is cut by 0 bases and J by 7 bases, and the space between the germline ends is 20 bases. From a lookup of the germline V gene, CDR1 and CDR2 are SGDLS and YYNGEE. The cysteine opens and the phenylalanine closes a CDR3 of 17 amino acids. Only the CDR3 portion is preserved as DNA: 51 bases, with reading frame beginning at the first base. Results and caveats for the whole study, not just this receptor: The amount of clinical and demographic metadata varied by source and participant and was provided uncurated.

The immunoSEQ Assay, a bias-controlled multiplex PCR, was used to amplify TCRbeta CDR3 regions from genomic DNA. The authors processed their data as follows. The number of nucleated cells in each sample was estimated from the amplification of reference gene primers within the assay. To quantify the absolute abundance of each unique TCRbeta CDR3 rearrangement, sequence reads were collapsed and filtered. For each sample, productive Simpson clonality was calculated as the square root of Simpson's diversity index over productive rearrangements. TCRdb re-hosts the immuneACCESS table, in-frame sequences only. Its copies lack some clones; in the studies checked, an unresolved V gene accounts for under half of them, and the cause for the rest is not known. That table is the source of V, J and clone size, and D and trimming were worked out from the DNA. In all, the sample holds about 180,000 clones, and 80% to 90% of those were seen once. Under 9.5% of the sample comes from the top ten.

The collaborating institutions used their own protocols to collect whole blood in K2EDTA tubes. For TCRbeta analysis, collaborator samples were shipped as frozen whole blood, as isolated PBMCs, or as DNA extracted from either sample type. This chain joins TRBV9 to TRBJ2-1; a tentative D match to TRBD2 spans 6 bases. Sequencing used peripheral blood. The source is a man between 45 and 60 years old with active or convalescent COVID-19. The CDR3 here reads CASSVGSGLSGLNEQFF. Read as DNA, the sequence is TGTGCCAGCAGCGTAGGATCCGGGCTCAGCGGGCTGAATGAGCAGTTCTTC. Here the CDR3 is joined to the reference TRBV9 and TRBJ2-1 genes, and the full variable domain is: DSGVTQTPKHLITATGQRVTLRCSPRSGDLSVYWYQQSLDQGLQFLIQYYNGEERAKGNILERFSAQQFPDLHSELNLSSLELGDSALYFCASSVGSGLSGLNEQFFGPGTRLTVL.